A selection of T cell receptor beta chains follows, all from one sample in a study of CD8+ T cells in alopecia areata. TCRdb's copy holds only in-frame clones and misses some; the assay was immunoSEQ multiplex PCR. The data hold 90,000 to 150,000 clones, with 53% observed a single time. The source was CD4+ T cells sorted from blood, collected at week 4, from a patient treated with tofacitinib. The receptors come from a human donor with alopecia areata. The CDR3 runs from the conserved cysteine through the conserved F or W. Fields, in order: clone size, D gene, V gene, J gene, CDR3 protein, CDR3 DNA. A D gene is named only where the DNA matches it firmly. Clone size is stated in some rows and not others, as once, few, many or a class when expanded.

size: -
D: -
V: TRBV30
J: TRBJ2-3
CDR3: CAWSPGDAQYF
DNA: TGTGCCTGGAGTCCGGGGGATGCGCAGTATTTT

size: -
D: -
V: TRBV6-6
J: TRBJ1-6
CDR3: CASNHGDSPLHF
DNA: TGTGCCAGCAACCACGGGGATTCACCCCTCCACTTT

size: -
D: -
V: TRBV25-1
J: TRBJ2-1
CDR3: CASSTPGHNEQFF
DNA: TGTGCCAGCAGTACTCCGGGGCACAATGAGCAGTTCTTC

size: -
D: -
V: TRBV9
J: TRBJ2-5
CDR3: CASSVGTAQETQYF
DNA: TGTGCCAGCAGCGTAGGGACAGCTCAAGAGACCCAGTACTTC

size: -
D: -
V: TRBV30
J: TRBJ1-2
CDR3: CAWSPPDGYGYTF
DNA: TGTGCCTGGAGTCCACCGGACGGCTATGGCTACACCTTC

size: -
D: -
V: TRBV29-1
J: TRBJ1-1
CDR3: CSVEGGRKAFF
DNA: TGCAGCGTTGAGGGGGGGAGGAAAGCTTTCTTT

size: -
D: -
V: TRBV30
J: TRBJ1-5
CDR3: CAWSPGGNQPQHF
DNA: TGTGCCTGGAGTCCAGGGGGCAATCAGCCCCAGCATTTT

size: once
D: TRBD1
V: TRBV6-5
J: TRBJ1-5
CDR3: CASSSQGGNQPQHF
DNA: TGTGCCAGCAGTTCACAGGGGGGCAATCAGCCCCAGCATTTT

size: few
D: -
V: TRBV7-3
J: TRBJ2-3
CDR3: CASSLKDYTDTQYF
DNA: TGTGCCAGCAGCTTAAAGGACTACACAGATACGCAGTATTTT

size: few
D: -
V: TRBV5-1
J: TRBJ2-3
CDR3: CASSLSDTQYF
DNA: TGCGCCAGCAGCTTGTCCGATACGCAGTATTTT

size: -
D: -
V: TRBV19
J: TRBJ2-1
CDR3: CASSMRRVDNEQFF
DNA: TGTGCCAGTAGTATGAGGCGCGTGGACAATGAGCAGTTCTTC

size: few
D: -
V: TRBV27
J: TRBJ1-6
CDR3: CASSLEGVVTPLHF
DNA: TGTGCCAGCAGCCTCGAGGGGGTTGTTACACCCCTCCACTTT

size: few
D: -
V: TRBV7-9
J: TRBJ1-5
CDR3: CASSLGQLSNQPQHF
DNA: TGTGCCAGCAGCTTAGGGCAGCTTAGCAATCAGCCCCAGCATTTT

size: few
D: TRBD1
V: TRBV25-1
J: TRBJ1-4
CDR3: CASSAQRDRNEKLFF
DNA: TGTGCCAGCAGTGCTCAACGGGACAGGAATGAAAAACTGTTTTTT

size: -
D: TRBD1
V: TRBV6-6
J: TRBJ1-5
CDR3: CASSRQGQPQHF
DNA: TGTGCCAGCAGCCGACAGGGTCAGCCCCAGCATTTT

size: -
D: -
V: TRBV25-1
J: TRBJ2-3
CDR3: CASSEYMGDTQYF
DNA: TGTGCCAGCAGTGAATATATGGGAGATACGCAGTATTTT

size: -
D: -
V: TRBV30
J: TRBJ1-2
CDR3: CAWRESGPGYTF
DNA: TGTGCCTGGAGGGAGTCAGGACCTGGCTACACCTTC

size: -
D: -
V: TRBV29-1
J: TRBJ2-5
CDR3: CSVDTGSGAQYF
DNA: TGCAGCGTTGATACAGGGTCAGGGGCCCAGTACTTC

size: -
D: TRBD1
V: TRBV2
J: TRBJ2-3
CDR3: CASSRTGGAPDTQYF
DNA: TGTGCCAGCAGTAGGACAGGGGGCGCCCCGGATACGCAGTATTTT

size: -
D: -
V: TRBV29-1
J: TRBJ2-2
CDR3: CSVAPTAGELFF
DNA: TGCAGCGTCGCCCCCACCGCCGGGGAGCTGTTTTTT

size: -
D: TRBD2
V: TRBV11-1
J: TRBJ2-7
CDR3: CASSRRLAGERAYEQYF
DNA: TGTGCCAGCTCCCGGCGCCTAGCGGGAGAGCGCGCGTACGAGCAGTACTTC

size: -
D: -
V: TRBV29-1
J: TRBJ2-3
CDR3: CSVDPDFRGTDTQYF
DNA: TGCAGCGTTGACCCGGACTTTCGTGGCACAGATACGCAGTATTTT

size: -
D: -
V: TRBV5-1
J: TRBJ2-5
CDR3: CASSQDLRQETQYF
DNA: TGCGCCAGCAGCCAGGACCTGAGACAAGAGACCCAGTACTTC

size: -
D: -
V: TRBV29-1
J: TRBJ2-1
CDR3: CSVGRSSAYNEQFF
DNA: TGCAGCGTTGGGAGGTCTAGCGCCTACAATGAGCAGTTCTTC

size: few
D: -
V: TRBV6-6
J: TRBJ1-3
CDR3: CASSYGGASGNTIYF
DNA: TGTGCCAGCAGTTACGGGGGGGCCTCTGGAAACACCATATATTTT

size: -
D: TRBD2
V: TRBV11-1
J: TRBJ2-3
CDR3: CASSPGLAGGLDTQYF
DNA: TGTGCCAGCAGCCCTGGACTAGCGGGAGGGCTTGATACGCAGTATTTT

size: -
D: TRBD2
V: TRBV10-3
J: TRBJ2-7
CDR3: CAISERLAGNSYEQYF
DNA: TGTGCCATCAGTGAGAGACTAGCGGGGAACTCCTACGAGCAGTACTTC

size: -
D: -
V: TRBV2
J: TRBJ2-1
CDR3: CASSEFRSNEQFF
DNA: TGTGCCAGCAGTGAGTTCAGAAGCAATGAGCAGTTCTTC

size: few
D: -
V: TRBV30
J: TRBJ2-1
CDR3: CAWSVQRHNEQFF
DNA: TGTGCCTGGAGTGTACAGCGCCACAATGAGCAGTTCTTC

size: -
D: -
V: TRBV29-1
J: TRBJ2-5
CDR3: CSVSTGLGETQYF
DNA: TGCAGCGTTTCTACAGGGTTAGGAGAGACCCAGTACTTC

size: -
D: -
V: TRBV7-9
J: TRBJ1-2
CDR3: CASSLVAVYGYTF
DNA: TGTGCCAGCAGCTTAGTGGCTGTATATGGCTACACCTTC

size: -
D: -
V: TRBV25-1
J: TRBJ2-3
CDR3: CASSEVDRTDTQYF
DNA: TGTGCCAGCAGTGAAGTCGACCGAACAGATACGCAGTATTTT

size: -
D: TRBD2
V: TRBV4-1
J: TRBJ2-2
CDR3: CASSQRGLAGGANTGELFF
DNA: TGCGCCAGCAGCCAAAGGGGACTAGCGGGAGGGGCGAACACCGGGGAGCTGTTTTTT

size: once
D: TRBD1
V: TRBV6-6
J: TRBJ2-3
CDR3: CASSATGVDTQYF
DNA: TGTGCCAGCAGTGCCACAGGGGTCGATACGCAGTATTTT

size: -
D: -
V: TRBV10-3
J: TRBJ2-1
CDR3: CAISELGGYNEQFF
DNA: TGTGCCATCAGTGAGTTGGGGGGTTACAATGAGCAGTTCTTC

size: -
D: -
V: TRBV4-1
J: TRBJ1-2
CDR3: CASSLPGTNYGYTF
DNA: TGCGCCAGCAGCCTGCCCGGGACTAACTATGGCTACACCTTC

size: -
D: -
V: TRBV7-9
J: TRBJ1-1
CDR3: CASSLWGDTEAFF
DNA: TGTGCCAGCAGCTTATGGGGAGACACTGAAGCTTTCTTT

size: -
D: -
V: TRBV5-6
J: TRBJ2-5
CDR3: CASSSKAPQETQYF
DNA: TGTGCCAGCAGCAGTAAGGCGCCCCAAGAGACCCAGTACTTC

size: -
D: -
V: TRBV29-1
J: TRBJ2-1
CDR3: CSVGELEQFF
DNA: TGCAGCGTTGGGGAACTTGAGCAGTTCTTC

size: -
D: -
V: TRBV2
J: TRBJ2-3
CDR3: CASSEVTGYTDTQYF
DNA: TGTGCCAGCAGTGAAGTTACCGGCTACACAGATACGCAGTATTTT

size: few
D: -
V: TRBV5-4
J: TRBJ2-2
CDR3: CASSRGANTGELFF
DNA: TGTGCCAGCAGCAGGGGTGCGAACACCGGGGAGCTGTTTTTT

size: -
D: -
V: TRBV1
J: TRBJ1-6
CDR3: CTRTVETGRSPLHF
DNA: TGCACCAGGACTGTGGAGACAGGGCGATCACCCCTCCACTTT

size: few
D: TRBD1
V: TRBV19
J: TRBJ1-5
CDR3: CASTTGTGANQPQHF
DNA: TGTGCCAGTACCACAGGGACAGGGGCCAATCAGCCCCAGCATTTT

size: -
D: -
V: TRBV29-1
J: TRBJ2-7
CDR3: CSVESGPSEQYF
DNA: TGCAGCGTTGAGTCGGGTCCCTCCGAGCAGTACTTC

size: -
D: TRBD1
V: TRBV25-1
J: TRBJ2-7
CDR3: CASSLGGTGAYEQYF
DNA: TGTGCCAGCAGCTTGGGGGGGACAGGGGCCTACGAGCAGTACTTC

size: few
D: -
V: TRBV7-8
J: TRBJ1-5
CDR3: CASSPNIPVGNQPQHF
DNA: TGTGCCAGCAGCCCAAATATCCCGGTGGGCAATCAGCCCCAGCATTTT